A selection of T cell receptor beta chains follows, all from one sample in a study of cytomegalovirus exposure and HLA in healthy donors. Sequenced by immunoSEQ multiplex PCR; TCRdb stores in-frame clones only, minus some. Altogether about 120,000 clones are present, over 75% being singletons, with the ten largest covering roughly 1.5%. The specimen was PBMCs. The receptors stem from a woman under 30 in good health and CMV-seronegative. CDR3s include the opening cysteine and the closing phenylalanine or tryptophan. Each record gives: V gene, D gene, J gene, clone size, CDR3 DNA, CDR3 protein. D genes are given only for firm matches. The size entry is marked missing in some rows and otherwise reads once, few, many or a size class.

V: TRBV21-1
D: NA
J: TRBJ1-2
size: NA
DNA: TGTGCCAGCAGCTTCCGACAGGGCAATGGCTACACCTTC
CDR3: CASSFRQGNGYTF

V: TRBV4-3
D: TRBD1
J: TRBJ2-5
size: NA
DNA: TGCGCCAGCAGCCAACAGCGATCGGGGACAGGGACATTGGGGGAGCAGTACTTC
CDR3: CASSQQRSGTGTLGEQYF

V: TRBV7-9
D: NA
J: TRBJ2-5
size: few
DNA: TGTGCCAGCAGCTTATTAGGGAGGTGGGAAGAGACCCAGTACTTC
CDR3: CASSLLGRWEETQYF

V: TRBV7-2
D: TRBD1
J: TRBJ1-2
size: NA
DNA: TGTGCCAGCAGCGCCCAGAAGGGGGCGCGATGGGATGGCTACACCTTC
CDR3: CASSAQKGARWDGYTF

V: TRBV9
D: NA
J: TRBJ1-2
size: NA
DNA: TGTGCCAGCAGCGTCCGGAACTATGGCTACACCTTC
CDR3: CASSVRNYGYTF

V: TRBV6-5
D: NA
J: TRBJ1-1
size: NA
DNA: TGTGCCAGCAGTTACTCACAGAGATCTGAAGCTTTCTTT
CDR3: CASSYSQRSEAFF

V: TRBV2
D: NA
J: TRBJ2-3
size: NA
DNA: TGTGCCAGCAGGCGCGGGGATACGCAGTATTTT
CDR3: CASRRGDTQYF

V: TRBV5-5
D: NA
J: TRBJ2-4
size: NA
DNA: TGTGCCAGCAGCTTGGCCGCCCAGGTACAAAACATTCAGTACTTC
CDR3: CASSLAAQVQNIQYF

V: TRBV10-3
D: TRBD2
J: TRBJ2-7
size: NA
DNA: TGTGCCATCAGTGAGCGCGCTAGCGGGGACCACTACGAGCAGTACTTC
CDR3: CAISERASGDHYEQYF

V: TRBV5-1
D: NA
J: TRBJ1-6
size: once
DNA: TGCGCCAGCAGCTTGTTTGGGAGCCGGGATTCACCCCTCCACTTT
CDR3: CASSLFGSRDSPLHF

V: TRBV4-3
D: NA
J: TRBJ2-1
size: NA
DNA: TGCGCCAGCAGCCAAATTAGGGGTGGCGATGAGCAGTTCTTC
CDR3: CASSQIRGGDEQFF

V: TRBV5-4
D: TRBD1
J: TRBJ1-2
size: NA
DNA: TGTGCCAGCGGGAAGGAGGGGGCGACGTATGGCTACACCTTC
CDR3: CASGKEGATYGYTF

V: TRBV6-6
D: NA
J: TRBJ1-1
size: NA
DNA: TGTGCCAGCCTCGTGGCCGGCACAGGGCTAAAGGGAGCTTTCTTT
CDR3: CASLVAGTGLKGAFF

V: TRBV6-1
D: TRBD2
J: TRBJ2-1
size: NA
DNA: TGTGCCAGCAGTGTACCCAATCTAGCGGGGGGGCCCGAGTTCTTC
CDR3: CASSVPNLAGGPEFF

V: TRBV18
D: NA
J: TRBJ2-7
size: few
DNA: TGTGCCAGCTCACTGGCAGCTAGGCTCGGGCGGGACTTC
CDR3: CASSLAARLGRDF

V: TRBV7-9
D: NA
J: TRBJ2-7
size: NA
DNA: TGTGCCAGCAGCTTGGATAGGGGTTCCTACGAGCAGTACTTC
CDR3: CASSLDRGSYEQYF

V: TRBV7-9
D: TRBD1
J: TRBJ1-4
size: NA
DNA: TGTGCCAGCAGCTCTACAGGGGCCGCAACTAATGAAAAACTGTTTTTT
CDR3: CASSSTGAATNEKLFF

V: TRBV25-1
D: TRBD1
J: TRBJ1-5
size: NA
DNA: TGTGCCAGCAGTGAAGTGGGGACAGGCCAGCATTTT
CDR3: CASSEVGTGQHF

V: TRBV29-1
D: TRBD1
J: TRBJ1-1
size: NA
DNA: TGCAGCGTTGCCGGACAGGGAAACACTGAAGCTTTCTTT
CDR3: CSVAGQGNTEAFF

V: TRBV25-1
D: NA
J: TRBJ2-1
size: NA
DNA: TGTGCCAGCAGTGAAGGTTCTAGCTCCTACAATGAGCAGTTCTTC
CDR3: CASSEGSSSYNEQFF

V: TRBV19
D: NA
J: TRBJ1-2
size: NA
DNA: TGTGCCAGTAGTATAGCGAACTATGGCTACACCTTC
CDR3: CASSIANYGYTF

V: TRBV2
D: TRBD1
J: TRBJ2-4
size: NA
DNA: TGTGCCAGCAGTGAGTTCTTGGGGACAGGGCCGTCAGAAAACATTCAGTACTTC
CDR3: CASSEFLGTGPSENIQYF

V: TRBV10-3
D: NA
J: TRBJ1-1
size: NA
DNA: TGTGCCATCAGTGGGGCGGGAGGGGTAGCTTTCTTT
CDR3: CAISGAGGVAFF

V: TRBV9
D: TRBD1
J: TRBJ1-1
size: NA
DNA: TGTGCCAGCAGGAACCCGGGACAGGGGGCGAGGACTGAAGCTTTCTTT
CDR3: CASRNPGQGARTEAFF

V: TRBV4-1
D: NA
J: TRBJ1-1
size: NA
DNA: TGCGCCAGCAGCCCTGAAGGGGATACTGAAGCTTTCTTT
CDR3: CASSPEGDTEAFF

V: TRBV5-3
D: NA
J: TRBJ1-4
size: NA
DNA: TGTGCCAGAAGCTCAGCACAGGGATCGCCTAATGAAAAACTGTTTTTT
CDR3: CARSSAQGSPNEKLFF

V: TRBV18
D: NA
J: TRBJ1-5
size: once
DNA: TGTGCCAGCTCGACCCGCCGACAGCATGGTCAGCCCCAGCATTTT
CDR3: CASSTRRQHGQPQHF

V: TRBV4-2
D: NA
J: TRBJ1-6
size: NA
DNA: TGTGCCAGCAGCCAAGGGGGCAGCTCCTATAATTCACCCCTCCACTTT
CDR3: CASSQGGSSYNSPLHF

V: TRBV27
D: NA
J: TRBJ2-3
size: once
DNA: TGTGCCAGCAGTTTAGCGGATACGCAGTATTTT
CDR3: CASSLADTQYF

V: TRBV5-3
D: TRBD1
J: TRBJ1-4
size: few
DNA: TGTGCCAGAAGCCGGTTTTCCGGGACAGGGGATAATGAAAAACTGTTTTTT
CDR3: CARSRFSGTGDNEKLFF

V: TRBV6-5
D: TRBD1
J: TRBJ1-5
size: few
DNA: TGTGCCAGCAGTTTTCCGGGACAGGGATCCAATCAGCCCCAGCATTTT
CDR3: CASSFPGQGSNQPQHF

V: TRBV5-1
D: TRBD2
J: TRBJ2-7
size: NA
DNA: TGCGCCAGCAGAGTCGGGACTAGCGGGATCTACGAGCAGTACTTC
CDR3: CASRVGTSGIYEQYF

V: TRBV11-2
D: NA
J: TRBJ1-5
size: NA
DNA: TGTGCCAGCAGCTTAGGGTCGGATCAGCCCCAGCATTTT
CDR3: CASSLGSDQPQHF

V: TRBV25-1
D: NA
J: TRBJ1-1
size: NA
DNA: TGTGCCAGCAGTGAACCCTCGGACAGCTACACTGAAGCTTTCTTT
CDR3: CASSEPSDSYTEAFF

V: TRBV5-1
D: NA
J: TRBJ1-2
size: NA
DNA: TGCGCCAGCAGCCCTACCCCCACCGGTGGTTATGGCTACACCTTC
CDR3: CASSPTPTGGYGYTF

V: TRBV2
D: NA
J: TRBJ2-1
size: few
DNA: TGTGCCAGCAGCTTTCCCCGCCTCCGGAGGTCCTACAATGAGCAGTTCTTC
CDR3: CASSFPRLRRSYNEQFF

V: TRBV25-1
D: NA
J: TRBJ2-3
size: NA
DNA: TGTGCCAGCAGTCCCCACCGGGCTGGGGGGGCTGCCACAGATACGCAGTATTTT
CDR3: CASSPHRAGGAATDTQYF

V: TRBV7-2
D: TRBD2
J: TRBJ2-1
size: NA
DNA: TGTGCCAGCAGCATCACCGGGACCGGCGGGAGTGAGCAGTTCTTC
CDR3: CASSITGTGGSEQFF

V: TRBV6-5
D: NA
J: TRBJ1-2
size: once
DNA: TGTGCCAGCAGCCGAGAACAGACAGTACAAGACGGCTACACCTTC
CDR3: CASSREQTVQDGYTF

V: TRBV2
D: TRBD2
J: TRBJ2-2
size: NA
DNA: TGTGCCCTAAGGCAGCGGGGTGACACCGGGGAGCTGTTTTTT
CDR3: CALRQRGDTGELFF

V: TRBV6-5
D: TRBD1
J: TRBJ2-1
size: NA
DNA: TGTGCCAGCACCAACGGGCAGGGGGCTGAGCAGTTCTTC
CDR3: CASTNGQGAEQFF

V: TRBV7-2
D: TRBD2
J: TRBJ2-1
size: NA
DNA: TGTGCCAGCAGTACTACCTCGTTGGTAGCGGGGGGCTACAATGAGCAGTTCTTC
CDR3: CASSTTSLVAGGYNEQFF

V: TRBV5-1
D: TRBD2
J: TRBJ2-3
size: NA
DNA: TGCGCCAGCAGCTTGGCGCGGGGGGCCTGGGATACGCAGTATTTT
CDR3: CASSLARGAWDTQYF

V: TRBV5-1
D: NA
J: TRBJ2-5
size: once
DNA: TGCGCCAGCAGCTCCCAGGGGATTAGTGAGACCCAGTACTTC
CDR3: CASSSQGISETQYF